Shown below are 19 T cell receptor beta chains from a single sample sequenced in a study of human thymus T cells. From resections taken during corrective heart surgery, the thymus tissue was obtained. Sequencing used immunoSEQ multiplex PCR; TCRdb keeps in-frame clones, though not all of them. This sample has under 95,000 clones, with 95% found just once. Sequences were obtained from thymus tissue. These receptors originate from a girl under three years old with a congenital heart defect but otherwise immunologically healthy.

V usage is TRBV7-9 and J usage is TRBJ1-2; D not resolved. The V gene lost 1 base and the J gene lost 3 bases, with 12 bases spanning the gap. CDR3 size: 15 residues. Germline V lookup: CDR1 SEHNR, CDR2 FQNEAQ (reference sequence). The CDR3 protein is CASSLGQPHDYGYTF. CDR3 DNA: TGTGCCAGCAGCTTAGGGCAGCCTCACGACTATGGCTACACCTTC.

The chain has TRBV5-8 and TRBJ2-1; TRBD1 matches 7 bases. With V trimmed by 9 bases and J by 14 bases, 11 bases remained unmatched. CDR3 length: 11 residues. CDR1 is SGHTS and CDR2 is YDEGEE in the germline V gene. CDR3 bases: TGTGCCACCTCAGGGGGTCCGGGGAAGTTCTTC. Translating it yields CATSGGPGKFF.

This chain joins TRBV5-6 and TRBJ1-1; possibly TRBD1 for D (6 bases). CDR1 is SGHDT, CDR2 YYEEEE, per germline. The V and J ends lost 4 bases and 1 base respectively, with 26 bases between them. The CDR3 is made up of 19 amino acids. The CDR3 coding sequence is TGTGCCAGCAGCGGAGGGGTTTGTGGGGGCTTAGTGGGGAACACTGAAGCTTTCTTT. Translated, it gives CASSGGVCGGLVGNTEAFF.

The genes are TRBV27 and TRBJ2-5; D is perhaps TRBD2 (6 bases). V was shortened by 5 bases and J by 4 bases, with 14 bases between the two germline ends. Germline V gene sequence: CDR1 MNHEY, CDR2 SMNVEV (reference sequence). This CDR3 has 14 amino acids. The CDR3 is CASSPPPGGETQYF. DNA of the CDR3: TGTGCCAGCAGTCCCCCGCCCGGGGGAGAGACCCAGTACTTC.

The chain employs TRBV4-1 and TRBJ2-1; 11 positions agree with TRBD2. Unmatched junction bases numbered 12, after V lost 6 bases and J lost 2 bases. Germline values: CDR1 MGHRA, CDR2 YSYEKL. The CDR3 is 18 amino acids. CDR3 coding DNA: TGCGCCAGCAGTCCGGGACTAGCGGCGGTAGAGACCTACAATGAGCAGTTCTTC. Translation gives CASSPGLAAVETYNEQFF.

The chain has TRBV29-1 and TRBJ2-7; D might be TRBD1 (5 bases). CDR1 and CDR2 from the germline V gene are SQVTM and ANQGSEA. Deletions cut 0 bases from V and 4 bases from J, with 22 bases between. The CDR3 covers 17 residues. This chain's CDR3 is CSVEDKQDGAPYYEQYF. DNA for the CDR3: TGCAGCGTTGAAGATAAACAGGACGGTGCGCCCTATTACGAGCAGTACTTC.

Written as DNA, the CDR3 is TGCAGCGACAGGGGGCTTCATAGCACAGATACGCAGTATTTT. It yields the protein CSDRGLHSTDTQYF. This sequence joins TRBV29-1 and TRBJ2-3; 9 bases map to TRBD1. Germline V lookup: CDR1 SQVTM, CDR2 ANQGSEA. With 7 bases clipped from V and 0 bases from J, the junction kept 5 bases outside the gene matches. The CDR3 loop spans 14 amino acids.

The chain is built from TRBV19 and TRBJ1-5; no firm D call. Trimming stripped 7 bases from V and 3 bases from J, with 10 bases between. Germline loops: CDR1 LNHDA, CDR2 SQIVND (reference sequence). The CDR3 has 13 residues. CDR3: CASKGRINQPQHF. The CDR3 DNA reads as TGTGCCAGTAAAGGACGGATCAATCAGCCCCAGCATTTT.

Here the CDR3 reads CASVAGLADNEQFF. The CDR3 DNA is TGTGCCAGCGTAGCGGGACTAGCGGACAATGAGCAGTTCTTC. This chain uses TRBV2 with TRBJ2-1, with TRBD2 identical over 11 bases. CDR3 length equals 14 residues. The germline V gene encodes CDR1 SNHLY and CDR2 FYNNEI. V shed 8 bases and J 5 bases; nucleotides not matched to a gene: 5.

The CDR3 loop reads CASSLRRLRQSRANVLTF. DNA for the CDR3: TGTGCCAGCAGTCTGAGACGCTTACGACAAAGTCGGGCCAACGTCCTGACTTTC. The chain carries TRBV6-9 and TRBJ2-6, with no clear D. There are 18 residues in the CDR3. The V gene's germline CDR1 is MNHGY and CDR2 SVAAGI. V was shortened by 5 bases and J by 5 bases, with 22 bases between the two germline ends.

This clone came up once. The V call is TRBV29-1, the J call TRBJ2-1, with TRBD2 matching over 7 bases. V was pared by 6 bases and J by 6 bases, with 8 bases of the junction left unmatched. The CDR3 loop spans 13 amino acids. Looked up from germline, CDR1 is SQVTM and CDR2 is ANQGSEA. CDR3 DNA sequence: TGCAGCGTCCACCGGGACTACACCAATGAGCAGTTCTTC. Translating gives CSVHRDYTNEQFF.

The chain couples TRBV11-2 to TRBJ1-2; tentative D call: TRBD1 (5 bases). Per germline, CDR1 SGHAT and CDR2 FQNNGV. V lost 4 bases to trimming and J lost 0 bases, with 15 bases between them. The CDR3 consists of 16 residues. The CDR3 protein is CASSSKGTSPNYGYTF. The CDR3 bases are TGTGCCAGCAGCTCGAAAGGGACTTCTCCTAACTATGGCTACACCTTC.

This rearrangement joins TRBV28 to TRBJ1-3; D is unclear. V dropped 4 bases and J dropped 0 bases, with 10 bases sitting between them. CDR1 is MDHEN and CDR2 is SYDVKM in the germline V gene. The CDR3 is 15 amino acids. The CDR3 coding sequence is TGTGCCAGCAGTTATGCGCTCCTCTCTGGAAACACCATATATTTT. Its translation: CASSYALLSGNTIYF.

V and J are TRBV10-2 and TRBJ1-2; D perhaps matches TRBD1 (5 bases). Trimming stripped 3 bases from V and 5 bases from J, with 13 bases between. Germline-derived CDR1 and CDR2 are WSHSY and SAAADI. The CDR3 contains 14 residues. Here the CDR3 DNA reads TGCGCCAGCAGTGAAACGCTTGGGGGGTATGGCTACACCTTC. Protein: CASSETLGGYGYTF.

The V call is TRBV27, the J call TRBJ1-1; a weak D match, TRBD1 (6 bases). Trimming stripped 7 bases from V and 5 bases from J, with 11 bases between. The CDR3 sequence is 12 residues long. Germline values: CDR1 MNHEY, CDR2 SMNVEV (reference sequence). CDR3 sequence: CASKRGGTEAFF. The CDR3 nucleotides are TGTGCCAGCAAAAGGGGGGGGACTGAAGCTTTCTTT.

The chain has TRBV6-1 and TRBJ2-7; 12 bases match TRBD1. The V gene end was trimmed by 7 bases and the J gene end by 6 bases; junction bases not matched to a gene: 7. The CDR3 has 14 residues. The germline CDR1 and CDR2 sequences are MNHNS and SASEGT. The CDR3 region is CASMRGTGGGEQYF. For the CDR3, the DNA is TGTGCCAGCATGCGCGGGACAGGGGGCGGCGAGCAGTACTTC.

The V call is TRBV25-1, the J call TRBJ2-3, with D perhaps assigned TRBD1 or TRBD2 (5 bases each). The germline CDR1 and CDR2 sequences are MGHDK and SYGVNS. This CDR3 comprises 17 residues. V dropped 1 base and J dropped 0 bases, with 14 bases sitting between them. The CDR3 coding sequence is TGTGCCAGCAGTGAATTCGGCAGGGACCGAAGCACAGATACGCAGTATTTT. Its protein product is CASSEFGRDRSTDTQYF.

The chain carries TRBV5-1 and TRBJ2-1, with 12 nucleotides matching TRBD2. Germline-derived CDR1 and CDR2 are SGHRS and YFSETQ. V lost 4 bases and J lost 5; bases outside the gene matches: 4. This CDR3 comprises 15 residues. The CDR3 coding sequence is TGCGCCAGCAGCCTAGGGACTAGCGGGCACAATGAGCAGTTCTTC. Translation gives CASSLGTSGHNEQFF.

The CDR3 nucleotides are TGTGCCAGCAGCCCGCGGCGAGCAGGGCTCGACGAGCAGTACTTC. This encodes CASSPRRAGLDEQYF. This chain uses TRBV5-5 with TRBJ2-7; TRBD1 is a possible D gene (5 bases). Trimming removed 4 bases at V and 5 bases at J, with 19 bases between. Germline V gene lookup returns CDR1 SGHKS and CDR2 YYEKEE (reference sequence). The CDR3 consists of 15 residues.